This T cell receptor (beta chain) was documented in a study of blood T cell repertoires in COVID-19. Study details: The study drew acute and convalescent COVID-19 samples from the United States, Italy and Spain. T cells, B-cell-depleted T cells, or PBMCs supplied cDNA or gDNA.

This CDR3 spans 14 amino acids. CDR1 is SGHRS, CDR2 YFSETQ, per germline. The V gene end was trimmed by 4 bases and the J gene end by 4 bases; junction bases not matched to a gene: 3. Source study methods: Reference gene primers were amplified, and this amplification served to estimate nucleated cell counts. Sequenced by immunoSEQ multiplex PCR; TCRdb stores in-frame clones only, minus some. V and J calls and clone size are given by that table; D and trimming were obtained from the DNA. This table holds approximately 110,000 clones, 80% found once. The chain employs TRBV5-1 and TRBJ1-5; 9 bases map to TRBD1. Sequenced: peripheral blood. The sequence came from a human donor in a cohort sampled during active or convalescent COVID-19. The CDR3 DNA reads TGCGCCAGCAGCCCCGGGACAGGGAATCAGCCCCAGCATTTT. This translates into CASSPGTGNQPQHF.